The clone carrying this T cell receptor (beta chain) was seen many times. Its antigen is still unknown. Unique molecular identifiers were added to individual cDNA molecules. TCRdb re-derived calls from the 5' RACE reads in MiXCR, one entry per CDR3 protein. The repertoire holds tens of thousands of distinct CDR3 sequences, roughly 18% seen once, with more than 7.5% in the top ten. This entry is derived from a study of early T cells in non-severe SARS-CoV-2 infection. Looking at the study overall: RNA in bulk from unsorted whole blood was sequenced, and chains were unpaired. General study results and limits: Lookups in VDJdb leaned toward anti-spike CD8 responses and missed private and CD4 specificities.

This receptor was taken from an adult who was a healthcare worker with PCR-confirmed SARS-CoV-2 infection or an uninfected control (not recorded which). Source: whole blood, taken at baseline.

The CDR3 loop reads CASSTSGTAYEQYF. In DNA, the CDR3 is TGTGCCAGCAGCACCTCCGGGACAGCCTACGAGCAGTACTTC. This chain joins TRBV5-5 and TRBJ2-7; the match to TRBD1 covers 7 bases. CDR3 length: 14 residues. The trim removed 4 bases at V and 2 bases at J, leaving 6 bases unmatched. CDR1 and CDR2 (germline): SGHKS, YYEKEE (reference sequence).